This T cell receptor (beta chain) was sequenced in a study of radiotherapy plus CTLA-4 blockade in lung cancer. Focal radiation with ipilimumab CTLA-4 blockade was given to patients with chemo-refractory metastatic non-small-cell lung cancer. For this clone: Its antigen is currently unknown.

TCRdb's copy holds only in-frame clones and misses some; the assay was immunoSEQ multiplex PCR. The sample holds roughly 120,000 clones, more than 65% seen once. V lost 6 bases to trimming and J lost 6 bases; unmatched junction nucleotides: 8. CDR3 length: 15 amino acids. Germline CDR1 is MNHNS and CDR2 is SASEGT. The study's findings and limits: Early blood T cell clone dynamics, with interferon-beta, were reported to best predict response. Expansion of tumor-derived TCR clones was observed in blood after radiotherapy plus ipilimumab.

The chain joins TRBV6-1 to TRBJ1-4, with 9 bases that match TRBD1. This receptor was taken from a human donor with non-small cell lung cancer who had a partial response to radiotherapy plus ipilimumab. This specimen was peripheral blood, taken from a patient treated with radiotherapy plus ipilimumab. CDR3 loop: CASSEDRGLDEKLFF. CDR3 nucleotide sequence: TGTGCCAGCAGCGAGGACAGGGGATTAGATGAAAAACTGTTTTTT.